This TCR beta chain was recorded in a study of control samples from healthy donors and cancer patients. Generated by immunoSEQ multiplex PCR, the TCRdb table keeps only in-frame clones and is missing some. This sample yields about 51,000 clones, of which about 90% are seen a single time; roughly 42% belongs to the top ten. Germline V lookup: CDR1 MDHEN, CDR2 SYDVKM. The CDR3 covers 17 residues. The V end lost 3 bases, the J end lost 5 bases, and 23 bases lay between the germline ends. The receptor comes from a man aged 45-60 years with head and neck cancer. V is TRBV28 and J is TRBJ2-7; D may be TRBD2 (6 bases). Specimen: PBMCs. The CDR3 sequence: CASSLQPPGAAGHEQYF. DNA for the CDR3: TGTGCCAGCAGTTTGCAACCCCCGGGAGCGGCTGGTCACGAGCAGTACTTC.